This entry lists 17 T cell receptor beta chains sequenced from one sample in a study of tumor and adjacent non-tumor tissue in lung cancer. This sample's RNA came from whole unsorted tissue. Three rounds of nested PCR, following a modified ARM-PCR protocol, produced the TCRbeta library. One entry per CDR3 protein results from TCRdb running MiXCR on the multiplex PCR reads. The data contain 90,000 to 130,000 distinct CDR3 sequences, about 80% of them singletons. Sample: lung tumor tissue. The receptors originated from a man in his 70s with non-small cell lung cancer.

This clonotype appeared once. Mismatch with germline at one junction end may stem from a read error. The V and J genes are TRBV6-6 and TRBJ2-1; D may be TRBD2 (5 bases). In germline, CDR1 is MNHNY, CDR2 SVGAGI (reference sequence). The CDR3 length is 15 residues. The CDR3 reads CASKSMSPGSNKQFF. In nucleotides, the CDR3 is TGTGCCAGCAAGTCAATGTCGCCGGGAAGCAATAAGCAGTTCTTC.

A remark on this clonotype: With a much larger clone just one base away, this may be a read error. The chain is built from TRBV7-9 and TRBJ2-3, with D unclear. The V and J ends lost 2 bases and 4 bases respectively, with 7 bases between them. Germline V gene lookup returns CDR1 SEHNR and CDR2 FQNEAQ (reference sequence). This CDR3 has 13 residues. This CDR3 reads CASSLSIPDTQYF. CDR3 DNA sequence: TGTGCCAGCAGCTTATCAATTCCAGATACGCAGTATTTT.

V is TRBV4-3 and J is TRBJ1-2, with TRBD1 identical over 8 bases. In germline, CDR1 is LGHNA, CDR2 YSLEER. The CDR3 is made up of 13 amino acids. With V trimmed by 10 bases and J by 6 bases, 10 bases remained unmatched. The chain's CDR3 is CATSQETGDGYTF. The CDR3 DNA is TGCGCCACTAGCCAGGAGACAGGGGATGGCTACACCTTC.

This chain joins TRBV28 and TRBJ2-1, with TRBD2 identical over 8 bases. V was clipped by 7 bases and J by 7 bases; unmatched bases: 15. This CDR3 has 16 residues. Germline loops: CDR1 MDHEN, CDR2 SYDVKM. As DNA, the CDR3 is TGTGCCAGCATAGGACTAGCTGGAGGGTTCTGGAATGAGCAGTTCTTC. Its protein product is CASIGLAGGFWNEQFF. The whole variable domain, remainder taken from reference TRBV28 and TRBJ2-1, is DVKVTQSSRYLVKRTGEKVFLECVQDMDHENMFWYRQDPGLGLRLIYFSYDVKMKEKGDIPEGYSVSREKKERFSLILESASTNQTSMYLCASIGLAGGFWNEQFFGPGTRLTVL.

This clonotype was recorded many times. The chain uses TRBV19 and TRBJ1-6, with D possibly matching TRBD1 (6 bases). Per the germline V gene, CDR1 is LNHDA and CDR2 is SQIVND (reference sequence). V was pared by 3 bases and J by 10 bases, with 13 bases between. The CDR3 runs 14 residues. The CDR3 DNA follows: TGTGCCAGTAGTATTTCCGGGGGCCGCTCACCCCTCCACTTT. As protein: CASSISGGRSPLHF. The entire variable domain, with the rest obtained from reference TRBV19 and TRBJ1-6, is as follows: DGGITQSPKYLFRKEGQNVTLSCEQNLNHDAMYWYRQDPGQGLRLIYYSQIVNDFQKGDIAEGYSVSREKKESFPLTVTSAQKNPTAFYLCASSISGGRSPLHFGNGTRLTVT.

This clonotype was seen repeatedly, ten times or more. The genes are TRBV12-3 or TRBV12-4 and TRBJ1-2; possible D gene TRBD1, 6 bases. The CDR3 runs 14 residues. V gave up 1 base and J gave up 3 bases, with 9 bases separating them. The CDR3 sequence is CASSLDRADYGYTF. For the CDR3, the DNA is TGTGCCAGCAGTTTAGACAGGGCGGACTATGGCTACACCTTC.

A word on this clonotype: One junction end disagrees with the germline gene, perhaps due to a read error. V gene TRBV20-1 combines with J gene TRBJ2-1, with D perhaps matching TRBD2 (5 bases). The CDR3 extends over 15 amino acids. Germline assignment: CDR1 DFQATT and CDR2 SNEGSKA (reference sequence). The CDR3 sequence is CNAPQSGGEYNEQFF. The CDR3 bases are TGCAATGCTCCTCAAAGCGGAGGAGAATACAATGAGCAGTTCTTC.

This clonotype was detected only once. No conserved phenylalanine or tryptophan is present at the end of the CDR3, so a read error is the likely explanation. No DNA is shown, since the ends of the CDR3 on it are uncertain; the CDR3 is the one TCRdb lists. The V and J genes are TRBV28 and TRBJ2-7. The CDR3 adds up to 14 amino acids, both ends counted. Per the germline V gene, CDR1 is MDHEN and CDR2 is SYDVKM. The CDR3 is CASSLFTSGYEQCS.

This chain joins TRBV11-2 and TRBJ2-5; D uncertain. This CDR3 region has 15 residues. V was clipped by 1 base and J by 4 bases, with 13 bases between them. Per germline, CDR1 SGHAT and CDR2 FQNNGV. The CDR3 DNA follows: TGTGCCAGCAGCTTAGGTCCAAGCCGTACAGAGACCCAGTACTTC. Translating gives CASSLGPSRTETQYF.

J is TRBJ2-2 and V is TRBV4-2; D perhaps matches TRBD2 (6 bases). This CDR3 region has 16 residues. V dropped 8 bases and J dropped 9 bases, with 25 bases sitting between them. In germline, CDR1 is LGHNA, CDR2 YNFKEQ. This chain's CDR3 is CASYGLTGVGTRELFF. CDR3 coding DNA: TGTGCCAGCTACGGACTAACGGGAGTGGGGACCAGGGAGCTGTTTTTT.

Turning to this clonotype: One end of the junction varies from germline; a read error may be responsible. DNA of the CDR3: TGTGCCATCATCTCCAAAGGCAAGACAGGAAGTGACGATCAGTACTTC. Encoded protein: CAIISKGKTGSDDQYF. The rearrangement uses TRBV11-3 and TRBJ2-7; tentative D call: TRBD1 (6 bases). The CDR3 is 16 amino acids. The germline gives CDR1 SGHNT, CDR2 YENEEA.

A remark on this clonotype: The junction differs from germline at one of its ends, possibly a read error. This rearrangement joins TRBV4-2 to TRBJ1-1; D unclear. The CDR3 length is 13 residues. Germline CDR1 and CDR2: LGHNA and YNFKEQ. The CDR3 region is CASSQGRGLETFF. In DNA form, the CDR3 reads TGTGCCAGCAGCCAAGGTCGAGGGCTTGAAACTTTCTTT.

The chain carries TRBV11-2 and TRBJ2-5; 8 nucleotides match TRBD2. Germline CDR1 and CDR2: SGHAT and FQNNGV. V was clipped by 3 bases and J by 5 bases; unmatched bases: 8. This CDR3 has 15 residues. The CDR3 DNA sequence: TGTGCCAGCAGCTTTCAGCACGGGAGGGCCGAGACCCAGTACTTC. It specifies CASSFQHGRAETQYF.

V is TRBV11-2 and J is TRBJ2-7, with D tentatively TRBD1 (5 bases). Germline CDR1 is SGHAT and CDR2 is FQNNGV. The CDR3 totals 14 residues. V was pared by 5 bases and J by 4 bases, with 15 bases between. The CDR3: CASSEDIISYEQYF. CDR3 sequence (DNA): TGTGCCAGCAGCGAGGACATCATAAGTTACGAGCAGTACTTC.

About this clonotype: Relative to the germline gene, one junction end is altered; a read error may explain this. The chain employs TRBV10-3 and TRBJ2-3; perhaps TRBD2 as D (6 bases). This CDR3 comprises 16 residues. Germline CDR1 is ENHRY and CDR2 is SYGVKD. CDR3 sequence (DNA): TGTGCCATCAGTGAGTCGTGCGGTACTAGCACAGATACGCACTATTTT. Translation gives CAISESCGTSTDTHYF.

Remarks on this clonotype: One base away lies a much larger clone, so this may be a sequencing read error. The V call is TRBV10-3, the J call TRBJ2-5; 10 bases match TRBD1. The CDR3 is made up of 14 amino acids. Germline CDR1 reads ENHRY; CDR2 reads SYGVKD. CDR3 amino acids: CATRDDRGQEAQYF. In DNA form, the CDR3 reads TGTGCCACCCGAGACGACAGGGGGCAAGAGGCCCAGTACTTC.

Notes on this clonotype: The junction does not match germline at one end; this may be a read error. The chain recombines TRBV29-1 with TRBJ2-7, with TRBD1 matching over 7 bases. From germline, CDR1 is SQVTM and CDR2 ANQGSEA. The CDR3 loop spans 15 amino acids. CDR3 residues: CSADTGRGLRDERYF. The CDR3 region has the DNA TGCAGCGCCGACACCGGAAGGGGGCTACGGGACGAGCGGTACTTC.